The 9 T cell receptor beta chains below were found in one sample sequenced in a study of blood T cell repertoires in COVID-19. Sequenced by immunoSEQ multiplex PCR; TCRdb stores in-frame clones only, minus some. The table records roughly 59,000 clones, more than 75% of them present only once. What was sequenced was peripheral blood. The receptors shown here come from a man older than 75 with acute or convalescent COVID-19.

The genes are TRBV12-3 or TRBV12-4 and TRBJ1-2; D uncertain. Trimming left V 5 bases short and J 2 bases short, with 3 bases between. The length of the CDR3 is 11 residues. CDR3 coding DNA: TGTGCCAGCAGTACAAACTATGGCTACACCTTC. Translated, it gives CASSTNYGYTF.

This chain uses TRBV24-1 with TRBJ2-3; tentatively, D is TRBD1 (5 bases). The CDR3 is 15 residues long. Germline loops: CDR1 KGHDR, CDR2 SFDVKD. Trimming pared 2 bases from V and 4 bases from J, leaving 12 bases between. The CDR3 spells CATSDYRQGADTQYF. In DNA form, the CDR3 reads TGTGCCACCAGTGATTACAGGCAGGGCGCAGATACGCAGTATTTT.

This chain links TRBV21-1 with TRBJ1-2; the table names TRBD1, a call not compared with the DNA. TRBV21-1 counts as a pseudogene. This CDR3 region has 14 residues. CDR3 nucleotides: TGTGCCAGCAGCAATCGAGTACAGGGCTATGGCTACACCTTC. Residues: CASSNRVQGYGYTF.

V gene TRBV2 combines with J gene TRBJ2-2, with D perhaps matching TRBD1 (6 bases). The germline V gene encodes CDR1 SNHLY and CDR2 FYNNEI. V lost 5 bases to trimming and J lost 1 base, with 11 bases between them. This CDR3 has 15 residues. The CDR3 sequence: CASSPDRQNTGELFF. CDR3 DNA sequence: TGTGCCAGCAGTCCGGACAGACAGAACACCGGGGAGCTGTTTTTT. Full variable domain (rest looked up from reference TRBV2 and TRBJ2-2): EPEVTQTPSHQVTQMGQEVILRCVPISNHLYFYWYRQILGQKVEFLVSFYNNEISEKSEIFDDQFSVERPDGSNFTLKIRSTKLEDSAMYFCASSPDRQNTGELFFGEGSRLTVL.

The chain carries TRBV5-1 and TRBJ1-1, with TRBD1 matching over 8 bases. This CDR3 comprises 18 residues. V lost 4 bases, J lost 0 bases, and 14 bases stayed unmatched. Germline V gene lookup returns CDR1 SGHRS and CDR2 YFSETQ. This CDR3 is CASSRQGTGYKMNTEAFF. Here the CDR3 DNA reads TGCGCCAGCAGCCGCCAGGGGACAGGTTATAAGATGAACACTGAAGCTTTCTTT.

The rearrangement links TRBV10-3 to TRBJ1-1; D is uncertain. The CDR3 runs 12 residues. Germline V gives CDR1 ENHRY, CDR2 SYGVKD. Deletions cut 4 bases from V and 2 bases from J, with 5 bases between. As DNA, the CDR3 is TGTGCCATCAGTGGCACTAACACTGAAGCTTTCTTT. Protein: CAISGTNTEAFF.

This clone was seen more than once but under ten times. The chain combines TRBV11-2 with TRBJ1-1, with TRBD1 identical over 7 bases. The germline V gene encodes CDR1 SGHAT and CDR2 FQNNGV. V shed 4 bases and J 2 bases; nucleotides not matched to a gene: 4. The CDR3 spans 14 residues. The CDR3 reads CASSSRDRNTEAFF. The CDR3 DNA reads TGTGCCAGCAGCTCCCGGGACAGAAACACTGAAGCTTTCTTT.

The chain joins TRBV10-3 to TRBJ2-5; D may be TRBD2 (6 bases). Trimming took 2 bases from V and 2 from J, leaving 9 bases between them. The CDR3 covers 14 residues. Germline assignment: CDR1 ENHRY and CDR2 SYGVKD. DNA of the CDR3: TGTGCCATCAGTGAGGCCGGGGGTCAAGAGACCCAGTACTTC. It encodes CAISEAGGQETQYF.

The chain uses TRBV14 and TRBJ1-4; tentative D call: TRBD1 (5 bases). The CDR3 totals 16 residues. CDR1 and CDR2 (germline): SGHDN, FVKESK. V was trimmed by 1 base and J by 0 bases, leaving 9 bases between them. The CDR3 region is CASSQGGRSTNEKLFF. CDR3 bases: TGTGCCAGCAGCCAAGGGGGCAGGTCAACTAATGAAAAACTGTTTTTT.